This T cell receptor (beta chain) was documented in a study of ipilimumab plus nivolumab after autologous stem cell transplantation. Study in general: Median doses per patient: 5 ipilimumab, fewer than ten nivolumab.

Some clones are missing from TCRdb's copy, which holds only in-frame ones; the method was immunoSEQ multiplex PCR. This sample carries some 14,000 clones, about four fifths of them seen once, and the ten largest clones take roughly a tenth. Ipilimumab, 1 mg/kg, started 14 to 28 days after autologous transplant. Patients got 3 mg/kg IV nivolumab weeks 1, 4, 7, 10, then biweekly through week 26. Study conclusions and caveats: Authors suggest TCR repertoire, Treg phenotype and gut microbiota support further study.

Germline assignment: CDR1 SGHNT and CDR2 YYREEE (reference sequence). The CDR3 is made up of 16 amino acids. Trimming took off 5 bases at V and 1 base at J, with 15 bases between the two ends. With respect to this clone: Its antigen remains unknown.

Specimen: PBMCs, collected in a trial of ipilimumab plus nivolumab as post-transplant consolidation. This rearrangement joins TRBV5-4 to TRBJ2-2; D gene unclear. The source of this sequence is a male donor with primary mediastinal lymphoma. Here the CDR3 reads CASRKGSSRNTGELFF. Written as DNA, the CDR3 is TGTGCCAGCAGGAAGGGTTCGAGTAGGAACACCGGGGAGCTGTTTTTT.